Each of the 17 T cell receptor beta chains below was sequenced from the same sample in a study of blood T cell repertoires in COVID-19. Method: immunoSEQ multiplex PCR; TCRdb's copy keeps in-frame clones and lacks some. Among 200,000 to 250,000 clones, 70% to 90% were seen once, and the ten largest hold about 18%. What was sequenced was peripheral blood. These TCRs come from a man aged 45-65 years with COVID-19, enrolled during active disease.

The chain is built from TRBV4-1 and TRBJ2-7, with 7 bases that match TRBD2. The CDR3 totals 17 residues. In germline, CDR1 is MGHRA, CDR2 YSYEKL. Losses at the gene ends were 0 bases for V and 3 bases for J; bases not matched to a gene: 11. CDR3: CASSQERRAGLSYEQYF. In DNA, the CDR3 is TGCGCCAGCAGCCAAGAACGTCGAGCGGGACTTAGCTACGAGCAGTACTTC.

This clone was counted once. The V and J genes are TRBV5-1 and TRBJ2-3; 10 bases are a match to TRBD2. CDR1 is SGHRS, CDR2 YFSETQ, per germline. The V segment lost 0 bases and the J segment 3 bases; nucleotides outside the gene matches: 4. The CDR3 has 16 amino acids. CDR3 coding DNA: TGCGCCAGCAGCTTGGGAGCGGGAGGGCCTACAGATACGCAGTATTTT. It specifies CASSLGAGGPTDTQYF.

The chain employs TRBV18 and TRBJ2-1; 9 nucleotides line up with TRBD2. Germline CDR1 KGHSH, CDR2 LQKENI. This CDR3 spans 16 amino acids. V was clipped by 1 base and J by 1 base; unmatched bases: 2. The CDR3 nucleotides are TGTGCCAGCTCACCACTAGCGGGAGAATCCTACAATGAGCAGTTCTTC. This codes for CASSPLAGESYNEQFF.

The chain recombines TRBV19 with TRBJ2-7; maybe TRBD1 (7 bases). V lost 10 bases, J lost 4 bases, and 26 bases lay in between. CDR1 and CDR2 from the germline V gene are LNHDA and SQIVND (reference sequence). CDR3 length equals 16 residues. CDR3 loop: CATRQGGLGGGYEQYF. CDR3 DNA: TGTGCCACCCGACAGGGCGGCCTAGGAGGGGGTTACGAGCAGTACTTC. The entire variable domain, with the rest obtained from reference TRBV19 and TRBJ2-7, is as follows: DGGITQSPKYLFRKEGQNVTLSCEQNLNHDAMYWYRQDPGQGLRLIYYSQIVNDFQKGDIAEGYSVSREKKESFPLTVTSAQKNPTAFYLCATRQGGLGGGYEQYFGPGTRLTVT.

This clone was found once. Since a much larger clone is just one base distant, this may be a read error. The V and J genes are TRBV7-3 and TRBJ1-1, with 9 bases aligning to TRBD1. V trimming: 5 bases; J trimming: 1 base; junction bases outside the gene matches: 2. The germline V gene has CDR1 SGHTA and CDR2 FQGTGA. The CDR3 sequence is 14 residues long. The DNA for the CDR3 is TGTGCCAGCAGCCCGGGACAGGGGAACACTGAAGCTTTCTTT. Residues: CASSPGQGNTEAFF.

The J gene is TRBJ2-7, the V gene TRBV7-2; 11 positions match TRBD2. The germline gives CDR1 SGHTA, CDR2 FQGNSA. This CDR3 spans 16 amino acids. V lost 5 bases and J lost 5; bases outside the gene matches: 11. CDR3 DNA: TGTGCCAGCAGCGCTGCTCCGGGACTAGCGGAACACGAGCAGTACTTC. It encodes CASSAAPGLAEHEQYF.

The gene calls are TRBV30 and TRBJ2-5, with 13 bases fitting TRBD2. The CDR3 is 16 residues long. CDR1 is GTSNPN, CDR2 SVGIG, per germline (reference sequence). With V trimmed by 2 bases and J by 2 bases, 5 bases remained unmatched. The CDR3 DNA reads TGTGCCTGGAGTTTCCGGACTAGCGGGGGACAAGAGACCCAGTACTTC. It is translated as CAWSFRTSGGQETQYF.

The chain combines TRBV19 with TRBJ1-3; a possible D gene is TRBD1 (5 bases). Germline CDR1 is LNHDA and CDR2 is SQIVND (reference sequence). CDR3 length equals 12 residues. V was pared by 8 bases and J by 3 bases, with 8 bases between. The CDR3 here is CASGGVGNTIYF. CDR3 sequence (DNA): TGTGCCAGTGGGGGGGTTGGAAACACCATATATTTT.

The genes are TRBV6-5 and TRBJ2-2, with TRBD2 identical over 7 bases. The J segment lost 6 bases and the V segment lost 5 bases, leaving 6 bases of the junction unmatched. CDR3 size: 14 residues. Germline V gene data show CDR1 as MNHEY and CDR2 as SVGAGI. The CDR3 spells CASSRGRAAGELFF. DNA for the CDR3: TGTGCCAGCAGTCGAGGGAGGGCCGCCGGGGAGCTGTTTTTT.

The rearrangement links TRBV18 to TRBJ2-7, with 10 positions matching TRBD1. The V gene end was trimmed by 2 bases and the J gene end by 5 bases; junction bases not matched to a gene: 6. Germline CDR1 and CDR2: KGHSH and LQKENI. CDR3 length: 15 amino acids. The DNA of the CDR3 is TGTGCCAGCTCACCATGGGGGACAGGGGTGGACGAGCAGTACTTC. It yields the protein CASSPWGTGVDEQYF. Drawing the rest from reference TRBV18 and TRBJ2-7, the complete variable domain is NAGVMQNPRHLVRRRGQEARLRCSPMKGHSHVYWYRQLPEEGLKFMVYLQKENIIDESGMPKERFSAEFPKEGPSILRIQQVVRGDSAAYFCASSPWGTGVDEQYFGPGTRLTVT.

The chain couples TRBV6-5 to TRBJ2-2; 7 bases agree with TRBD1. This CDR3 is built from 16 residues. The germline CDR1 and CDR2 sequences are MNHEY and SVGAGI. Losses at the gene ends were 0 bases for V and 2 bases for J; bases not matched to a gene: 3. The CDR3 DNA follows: TGTGCCAGCAGTTACTCGGGACAGACAAACACCGGGGAGCTGTTTTTT. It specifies CASSYSGQTNTGELFF.

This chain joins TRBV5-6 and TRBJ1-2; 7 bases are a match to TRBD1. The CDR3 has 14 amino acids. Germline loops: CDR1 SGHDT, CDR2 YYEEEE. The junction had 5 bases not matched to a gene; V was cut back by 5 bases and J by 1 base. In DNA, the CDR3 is TGTGCCAGCAGGATGACAGGGTATAACTATGGCTACACCTTC. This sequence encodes CASRMTGYNYGYTF.

The CDR3 DNA is TGTGCCAGTAGTATAACCCAGAGGGCCGGTGACTATGGCTACACCTTC. This sequence encodes CASSITQRAGDYGYTF. The chain joins TRBV19 to TRBJ1-2, with D unclear. Germline loops: CDR1 LNHDA, CDR2 SQIVND (reference sequence). V was clipped by 2 bases and J by 3 bases, with 16 bases between them. This CDR3 region has 16 residues.

The CDR3, as DNA: TGTGCCAGCAGCTTGGCCGGGACAAGCAATCAGCCCCAGCATTTT. Encoded protein: CASSLAGTSNQPQHF. V and J are TRBV5-6 and TRBJ1-5; D possibly corresponds to TRBD1 (6 bases). The CDR3 loop spans 15 amino acids. V shed 0 bases and J shed 1 base, with 8 bases lying between them. The germline V gene has CDR1 SGHDT and CDR2 YYEEEE. Complete variable domain (other parts from reference TRBV5-6 and TRBJ1-5): DAGVTQSPTHLIKTRGQQVTLRCSPKSGHDTVSWYQQALGQGPQFIFQYYEEEERQRGNFPDRFSGHQFPNYSSELNVNALLLGDSALYLCASSLAGTSNQPQHFGDGTRLSIL.

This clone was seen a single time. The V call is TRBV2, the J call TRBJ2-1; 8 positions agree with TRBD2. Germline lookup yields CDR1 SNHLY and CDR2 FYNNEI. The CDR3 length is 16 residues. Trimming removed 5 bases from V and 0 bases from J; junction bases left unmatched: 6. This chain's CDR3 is CASSLSGESSYNEQFF. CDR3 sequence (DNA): TGTGCCAGCAGTCTTAGCGGGGAAAGCTCCTACAATGAGCAGTTCTTC. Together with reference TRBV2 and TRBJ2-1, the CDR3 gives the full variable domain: EPEVTQTPSHQVTQMGQEVILRCVPISNHLYFYWYRQILGQKVEFLVSFYNNEISEKSEIFDDQFSVERPDGSNFTLKIRSTKLEDSAMYFCASSLSGESSYNEQFFGPGTRLTVL.

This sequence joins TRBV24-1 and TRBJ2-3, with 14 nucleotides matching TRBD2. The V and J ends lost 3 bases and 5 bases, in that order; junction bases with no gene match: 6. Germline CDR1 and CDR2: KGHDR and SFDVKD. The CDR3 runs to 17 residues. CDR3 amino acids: CATSDAGTSGRGDTQYF. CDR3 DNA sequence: TGTGCCACCAGTGATGCCGGGACTAGCGGGAGAGGAGATACGCAGTATTTT.

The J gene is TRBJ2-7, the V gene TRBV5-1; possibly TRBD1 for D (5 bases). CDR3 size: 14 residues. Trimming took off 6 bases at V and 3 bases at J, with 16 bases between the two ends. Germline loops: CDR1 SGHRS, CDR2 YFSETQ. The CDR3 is CASNTEAGIYEQYF. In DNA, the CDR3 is TGCGCCAGCAACACTGAGGCAGGGATCTACGAGCAGTACTTC.